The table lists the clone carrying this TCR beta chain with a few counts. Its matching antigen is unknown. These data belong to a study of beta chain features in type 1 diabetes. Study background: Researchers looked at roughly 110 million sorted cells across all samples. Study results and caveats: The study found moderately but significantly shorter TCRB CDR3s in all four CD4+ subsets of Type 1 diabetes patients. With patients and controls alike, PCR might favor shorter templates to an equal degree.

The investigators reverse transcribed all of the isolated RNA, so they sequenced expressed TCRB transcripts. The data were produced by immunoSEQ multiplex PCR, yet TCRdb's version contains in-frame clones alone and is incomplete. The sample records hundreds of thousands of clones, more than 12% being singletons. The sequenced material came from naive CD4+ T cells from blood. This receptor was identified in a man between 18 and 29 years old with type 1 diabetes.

The CDR3: CASSEDRGTATQYF. The CDR3 DNA follows: TGTGCCAGCAGTGAGGACAGGGGGACCGCGACGCAGTATTTT. The J gene is TRBJ2-3, the V gene TRBV25-1, with 10 bases matching TRBD1. After removal of 3 bases from V and 9 bases from J, the junction contained 6 bases not matched to a gene. Germline V gene lookup returns CDR1 MGHDK and CDR2 SYGVNS. This CDR3 has 14 amino acids.